This entry lists 20 T cell receptor beta chains sequenced from one sample in a study of T cells in localized non-small cell lung cancer (dated by TCRdb to the early 2020s). Receptors were amplified or captured by the immunoSEQ multiplex PCR assay. This is the immuneACCESS table as TCRdb keeps it, with only in-frame sequences that have V and J called. A part of the clones is gone; compared with another copy, unresolved V genes explain less than half, and the rest is unexplained. The table for this sample lists 25,000 to 30,000 clones; 88% of them were counted only once. The ten most abundant clones make up 10% to 15% of the sample. The source was peripheral blood, collected before any cancer treatment. These receptors originate from an older female donor with stage III squamous cell lung carcinoma.

The V and J genes are TRBV5-5 and TRBJ2-2; 8 nucleotides agree with TRBD2. This CDR3 spans 15 amino acids. Germline V gene lookup returns CDR1 SGHKS and CDR2 YYEKEE (reference sequence). Germline trimming cut 4 bases from V and 2 bases from J; bases unmatched to any gene: 4. CDR3 coding DNA: TGTGCCAGCAGCCCGGGAGGGGGAAACACCGGGGAGCTGTTTTTT. This translates into CASSPGGGNTGELFF.

This clone was counted between two and nine times. This chain links TRBV29-1 with TRBJ1-2; D gene unclear. The CDR3 totals 12 residues. Trimming took off 7 bases at V and 4 bases at J, with 13 bases between the two ends. CDR1 is SQVTM and CDR2 is ANQGSEA in the germline V gene. CDR3 amino acids: CSEEGVGYGYTF. CDR3 DNA: TGCAGCGAAGAAGGAGTCGGCTATGGCTACACCTTC.

The gene calls are TRBV28 and TRBJ1-1; 7 positions agree with TRBD1. V dropped 6 bases and J dropped 1; count of bases not matched to a gene: 8. This CDR3 is 15 amino acids long. Per germline, CDR1 MDHEN and CDR2 SYDVKM. The DNA of the CDR3 is TGTGCCAGCAGCCCAACAGGGGCGGAGAACACTGAAGCTTTCTTT. It codes for CASSPTGAENTEAFF.

This clone was detected once. The rearrangement joins TRBV6-5 to TRBJ1-1; D possibly corresponds to TRBD1 (6 bases). V lost 2 bases and J lost 3, with 7 bases in between. The CDR3 is made up of 13 amino acids. Germline CDR1 is MNHEY and CDR2 is SVGAGI. CDR3 amino acids: CASSYRTDTEAFF. The DNA of the CDR3 is TGTGCCAGCAGTTACCGGACAGACACTGAAGCTTTCTTT.

The V gene is TRBV2, the J gene TRBJ2-2, with 8 bases fitting TRBD2. CDR3 length: 14 amino acids. Germline V gene data show CDR1 as SNHLY and CDR2 as FYNNEI. V lost 8 bases to trimming and J lost 5 bases; unmatched junction nucleotides: 7. This CDR3 is CASWRGAGTGELFF. The DNA of the CDR3 is TGTGCCAGCTGGCGGGGGGCCGGGACCGGGGAGCTGTTTTTT.

The J gene is TRBJ2-2, the V gene TRBV7-2; no firm D call. Germline loops: CDR1 SGHTA, CDR2 FQGNSA. The CDR3 is made up of 13 amino acids. V was clipped by 5 bases and J by 7 bases, with 11 bases between them. Here the CDR3 reads CASSPRTLGELFF. The CDR3 DNA is TGTGCCAGCAGCCCCCGGACCCTCGGGGAGCTGTTTTTT.

V gene TRBV5-1 combines with J gene TRBJ2-7; TRBD1 is a possible D gene (8 bases). This CDR3 contains 15 residues. Trimming shortened V by 1 base and J by 2 bases, and 13 bases separated the two germline ends. Germline assignment: CDR1 SGHRS and CDR2 YFSETQ. CDR3 DNA sequence: TGCGCCAGCAGCTTGATAACAGGGGGGGCCTACGAGCAGTACTTC. Translated, it gives CASSLITGGAYEQYF.

The chain combines TRBV6-5 with TRBJ2-3; D is possibly TRBD2 (6 bases). The V end was cut by 2 bases, the J end by 2 bases, with 8 bases between. This CDR3 comprises 14 residues. Per germline, CDR1 MNHEY and CDR2 SVGAGI. The CDR3 nucleotides are TGTGCCAGCAGTTACGCGGGGCTCACAGATACGCAGTATTTT. Protein: CASSYAGLTDTQYF.

The chain combines TRBV2 with TRBJ1-2, with D unresolved. CDR1 is SNHLY and CDR2 is FYNNEI in the germline V gene. CDR3 size: 12 residues. Between the trimmed V and J ends, which lost 7 bases and 5 bases, there was a span of 11 bases. The CDR3 nucleotides read TGTGCCAGCACGGGCACGGAGTATGGCTACACCTTC. It translates to CASTGTEYGYTF.

The V and J genes are TRBV6-5 and TRBJ2-1; D may be TRBD1 (6 bases). The V gene's germline CDR1 is MNHEY and CDR2 SVGAGI. Deletions cut 6 bases from V and 7 bases from J, with 13 bases between. The CDR3 is 13 residues long. CDR3 region: CASRVTQGNEQFF. The DNA of the CDR3 is TGTGCCAGCAGAGTCACTCAGGGGAATGAGCAGTTCTTC.

This clone has a single count. The V and J genes are TRBV6-1 and TRBJ2-1; D gene uncertain. Trimming stripped 2 bases from V and 5 bases from J, with 10 bases between. This CDR3 comprises 14 residues. The germline CDR1 and CDR2 sequences are MNHNS and SASEGT. CDR3: CASSEPVANNEQFF. The CDR3, as DNA: TGTGCCAGCAGTGAACCAGTGGCGAACAATGAGCAGTTCTTC.

The rearrangement uses TRBV5-3 and TRBJ1-1; no definite D call. TRBV5-3 is an ORF, and what it does is uncertain. The length of the CDR3 is 15 residues. Trimming pared 7 bases from V and 3 bases from J, leaving 19 bases between. The CDR3 nucleotides read TGTGCCAGATTAAGAAAGGGAGGCGGTGACACTGAAGCTTTCTTT. This encodes CARLRKGGGDTEAFF.

This clone was seen once. This chain connects TRBV9 to TRBJ2-7, with D possibly called TRBD1 or TRBD2 (5 bases each). CDR1 is SGDLS and CDR2 is YYNGEE in the germline V gene. Trimming took off 3 bases at V and 4 bases at J, with 14 bases between the two ends. There are 14 residues in the CDR3. In nucleotides, the CDR3 is TGTGCCAGCAGCGAAAATTCCGGGACGTACGAGCAGTACTTC. Its translation: CASSENSGTYEQYF.

The J gene is TRBJ2-7, the V gene TRBV7-6; D is possibly TRBD2 (6 bases). The CDR3 length is 17 residues. V gave up 3 bases and J gave up 5 bases, with 23 bases separating them. The germline V gene encodes CDR1 SGHVS and CDR2 FNYEAQ. The CDR3, as DNA: TGTGCCAGCAGCTTCGTGGTTCAACTCGGGGGAACCCACGAGCAGTACTTC. It codes for CASSFVVQLGGTHEQYF.

This clone was detected only once. A junction end diverges from the germline sequence, so it may reflect a read error. This rearrangement joins TRBV13 to TRBJ2-2; 12 bases are a match to TRBD2. The CDR3 runs 16 residues. Germline V gene data show CDR1 as PRHDT and CDR2 as FYEKMQ (reference sequence). Here the CDR3 reads CASSFGLAGNAGELFF. For the CDR3, the DNA is TGTGCCAGCAGCTTCGGACTAGCGGGGAACGCCGGGGAGCTGTTTTTT.

In its sample, this clone was seen once. The CDR3 DNA follows: TGTGCCAGCAGCCAGGGACAGCTCAGGGAGCAGTTCTTC. Translation gives CASSQGQLREQFF. The chain is built from TRBV7-9 and TRBJ2-1; 7 bases align to TRBD1. The CDR3 runs to 13 residues. Germline V lookup: CDR1 SEHNR, CDR2 FQNEAQ (reference sequence). V shed 5 bases and J 10 bases; nucleotides not matched to a gene: 8. Together with reference TRBV7-9 and TRBJ2-1, the CDR3 gives the full variable domain: DTGVSQNPRHKITKRGQNVTFRCDPISEHNRLYWYRQTLGQGPEFLTYFQNEAQLEKSRLLSDRFSAERPKGSFSTLEIQRTEQGDSAMYLCASSQGQLREQFFGPGTRLTVL.

The chain joins TRBV19 to TRBJ2-7; 9 bases fit TRBD1. The V segment lost 1 base and the J segment 3 bases; nucleotides outside the gene matches: 4. In germline, CDR1 is LNHDA, CDR2 SQIVND (reference sequence). This CDR3 has 15 residues. For the CDR3, the DNA is TGTGCCAGTAGTATAGCAGGGACAGGGAGCTACGAGCAGTACTTC. Protein product: CASSIAGTGSYEQYF.

The chain couples TRBV5-1 to TRBJ2-1, with a weak D call TRBD2 (6 bases). The CDR3 contains 20 residues. Germline CDR1 SGHRS, CDR2 YFSETQ. The germline V and J ends were trimmed by 4 bases and 0 bases, with 26 bases remaining between them. The CDR3 loop is CASSPFITLLASSSYNEQFF. CDR3 nucleotide sequence: TGCGCCAGCAGCCCATTCATCACTTTACTAGCTTCCAGCTCCTACAATGAGCAGTTCTTC.

The chain recombines TRBV5-6 with TRBJ1-3; tentatively, D is TRBD1 (5 bases). The CDR3 covers 17 residues. Germline values: CDR1 SGHDT, CDR2 YYEEEE. V was clipped by 2 bases and J by 0 bases, with 15 bases between them. CDR3 sequence (DNA): TGTGCCAGCAGCTTAAGTCCAGGGCCCCTCTCTGGAAACACCATATATTTT. It codes for CASSLSPGPLSGNTIYF. Looking up the rest from reference TRBV5-6 and TRBJ1-3 gives the full variable domain: DAGVTQSPTHLIKTRGQQVTLRCSPKSGHDTVSWYQQALGQGPQFIFQYYEEEERQRGNFPDRFSGHQFPNYSSELNVNALLLGDSALYLCASSLSPGPLSGNTIYFGEGSWLTVV.

This clone was observed a single time. The chain links TRBV15 to TRBJ2-3; 7 bases are shared with TRBD2. V lost 0 bases, J lost 1 base, and 4 bases stayed unmatched. Germline V lookup: CDR1 LNHNV, CDR2 YYDKDF (reference sequence). The CDR3 runs 16 residues. The CDR3, as DNA: TGTGCCACCAGCAGAGATAGAGCGGGACGCACAGATACGCAGTATTTT. Protein sequence: CATSRDRAGRTDTQYF.